Below, one T cell receptor beta chain is given with its context. The J segment lost 12 bases and the V segment lost 1 base, leaving 2 bases of the junction unmatched. Germline lookup yields CDR1 LGHNA and CDR2 YNFKEQ. CDR3 length: 12 residues. This sample was taken from a study of sequential checkpoint blockade in melanoma. Study-wide context: Patients were randomized 1:1 to nivolumab-then-ipilimumab or ipilimumab-then-nivolumab first-line.

Some clones are missing from TCRdb's copy, which holds only in-frame ones; the method was immunoSEQ multiplex PCR. In the table there are under 20,000 clones, just under 75% of which are singletons. As for treatment: randomized to nivolumab then ipilimumab (arm A) or the reverse (arm B). Live CD3+CD8+ CD19− CD56− cells were sorted from PBMCs. The chain has TRBV4-2 and TRBJ2-1, with 8 bases fitting TRBD2. The sequences come from CD8+ T cells sorted from blood (inferred from file names), collected from a patient given nivolumab and ipilimumab in sequence. The sequence was collected from a human donor with melanoma. CDR3 nucleotides: TGTGCCAGCAGCCAAGGCCGGGAGGGGCAGTTCTTC. As protein: CASSQGREGQFF.